This passage covers 10 T cell receptor beta chains from one sample sequenced in a study of regulatory and conventional T cells in RAG deficiency. The repertoire was sequenced with immunoSEQ multiplex PCR; TCRdb's copy has only in-frame clones and lacks some. Here the sample spans tens of thousands of clones, 80% to 90% being singletons. These data were also reused for a study on regulatory T cells. Turning to that study: Primers: 52 TRBV forward and 13 TRBJ reverse.

The sequenced sample consisted of CD8+ T cells sorted from blood. Receptors were obtained from a human donor in good health.

This clone has only one observation. The chain uses TRBV7-8 and TRBJ2-3; D perhaps matches TRBD2 (6 bases). Trimming stripped 5 bases from V and 2 bases from J, with 14 bases between. This CDR3 region has 15 residues. Germline-derived CDR1 and CDR2 are SGHVS and FQNEAQ. In nucleotides, the CDR3 is TGTGCCAGCAGCCCCACCCGGGGGTTCACAGATACGCAGTATTTT. The encoded protein is CASSPTRGFTDTQYF. Together with reference TRBV7-8 and TRBJ2-3, the CDR3 gives the full variable domain: GAGVSQSPRYKVAKRGQDVALRCDPISGHVSLFWYQQALGQGPEFLTYFQNEAQLDKSGLPSDRFFAERPEGSVSTLKIQRTQQEDSAVYLCASSPTRGFTDTQYFGPGTRLTVL.

The chain recombines TRBV6-5 with TRBJ2-7, with 8 bases matching TRBD1. Germline V gives CDR1 MNHEY, CDR2 SVGAGI. The CDR3 totals 15 residues. V dropped 7 bases and J dropped 6; count of bases not matched to a gene: 14. CDR3 amino acids: CASTSGQAKMSEQYF. CDR3 DNA sequence: TGTGCCAGCACCTCGGGACAGGCTAAGATGTCCGAGCAGTACTTC.

The chain combines TRBV5-8 with TRBJ2-5; D uncertain. CDR1 SGHTS and CDR2 YDEGEE come from the germline V gene. The CDR3 length is 10 residues. Trimming shortened V by 1 base and J by 9 bases, and 4 bases separated the two germline ends. The CDR3 coding sequence is TGTGCCAGCAGCTTGCGGGCCCAGTACTTC. Amino acids: CASSLRAQYF.

The V gene is TRBV25-1, the J gene TRBJ1-1, with 7 positions matching TRBD1. CDR3 length: 13 residues. The V gene's germline CDR1 is MGHDK and CDR2 SYGVNS. J gave up 7 bases and V 7 bases, and 9 bases lay outside the gene matches. The CDR3 loop is CASTAPGGIEAFF. The DNA of the CDR3 is TGTGCCAGCACCGCGCCAGGGGGAATTGAAGCTTTCTTT.

The rearrangement links TRBV27 to TRBJ1-4; unclear D gene. V was shortened by 5 bases and J by 0 bases, with 13 bases between the two germline ends. CDR3 length equals 16 residues. The germline CDR1 and CDR2 sequences are MNHEY and SMNVEV (reference sequence). The CDR3 nucleotides read TGTGCCAGCAGTCTGGGTCAGACGGCAACTAATGAAAAACTGTTTTTT. It specifies CASSLGQTATNEKLFF.

This clone was counted a single time. This rearrangement joins TRBV19 to TRBJ1-2; 7 bases are a match to TRBD1. Germline V gene lookup returns CDR1 LNHDA and CDR2 SQIVND (reference sequence). The CDR3 has 15 amino acids. Trimming removed 3 bases from V and 6 bases from J; junction bases left unmatched: 10. The CDR3 DNA follows: TGTGCCAGTAGTATTCAGGTTGACAGGGTGGATGGCTACACCTTC. The encoded protein is CASSIQVDRVDGYTF.

The chain's CDR3 is CASPGQGARGANVLTF. CDR3 in DNA: TGTGCCAGCCCGGGACAGGGGGCGCGTGGGGCCAACGTCCTGACTTTC. This chain links TRBV5-8 with TRBJ2-6; 12 bases agree with TRBD1. The CDR3 covers 16 residues. CDR1 SGHTS and CDR2 YDEGEE come from the germline V gene. J lost 3 bases, V lost 7 bases, and 5 bases had no gene match. The whole variable domain, remainder taken from reference TRBV5-8 and TRBJ2-6, is EAGVTQSPTHLIKTRGQQATLRCSPISGHTSVYWYQQALGLGLQFLLWYDEGEERNRGNFPPRFSGRQFPNYSSELNVNALELEDSALYLCASPGQGARGANVLTFGAGSRLTVL.

This chain links TRBV19 with TRBJ1-1, with D unresolved. V lost 5 bases, J lost 0 bases, and 10 bases lay in between. CDR3 length: 14 amino acids. CDR1 and CDR2 from the germline V gene are LNHDA and SQIVND (reference sequence). CDR3 amino acids: CASSEISMNTEAFF. The CDR3 DNA reads TGTGCCAGTAGTGAGATTTCCATGAACACTGAAGCTTTCTTT.

The chain couples TRBV7-3 to TRBJ1-1; D possibly corresponds to TRBD1 (5 bases). This CDR3 has 13 amino acids. V was cut by 1 base and J by 6 bases, with 9 bases left in between. Germline values: CDR1 SGHTA, CDR2 FQGTGA. The CDR3 loop is CASSLNGGAEAFF. In nucleotides, the CDR3 is TGTGCCAGCAGCTTAAATGGGGGGGCTGAAGCTTTCTTT.

V usage is TRBV19 and J usage is TRBJ2-2; 11 bases are shared with TRBD1. The CDR3 has 17 residues. With 5 bases clipped from V and 1 base from J, the junction kept 6 bases outside the gene matches. Germline V lookup: CDR1 LNHDA, CDR2 SQIVND (reference sequence). The CDR3 nucleotides read TGTGCCAGTAGTCCGAGGACAGGGGGCCGGAACACCGGGGAGCTGTTTTTT. Translating gives CASSPRTGGRNTGELFF.